The rows below give T cell receptor beta chains drawn from one sample of a study of cytomegalovirus exposure and HLA in healthy donors. The repertoire was sequenced with immunoSEQ multiplex PCR; TCRdb's copy has only in-frame clones and lacks some. This sample carries over 90,000 clones, roughly four fifths of them seen once, and the ten largest clones take less than 4.5%. The source material was PBMCs. The source is a man aged 40-50 years in good health and CMV-seronegative. The CDR3 runs from the conserved cysteine through the conserved F or W. The D gene is left open where the match is weak. Clone size is stated in some rows and not others, as once, few, many or a class when expanded.

D,size,V,J,CDR3,DNA
NA,few,TRBV27,TRBJ1-2,CASGSPRGGYGYTF,TGTGCCAGCGGTAGCCCCAGGGGTGGATATGGCTACACCTTC
NA,NA,TRBV7-9,TRBJ1-6,CASSLGATANSPLHF,TGTGCCAGCAGCTTAGGAGCGACAGCCAATTCACCCCTCCACTTT
TRBD2,NA,TRBV6-6,TRBJ2-7,CASSSLQLADAYEQYF,TGTGCCAGCAGTTCCCTACAACTAGCGGATGCCTACGAGCAGTACTTC
NA,NA,TRBV7-8,TRBJ2-1,CASSLGGGDSYNEQFF,TGTGCCAGCAGCTTAGGTGGGGGCGACTCCTACAATGAGCAGTTCTTC
TRBD1,NA,TRBV5-1,TRBJ2-5,CASSLGTGEETQYF,TGCGCCAGCAGCTTGGGTACAGGGGAAGAGACCCAGTACTTC
TRBD2,few,TRBV14,TRBJ2-1,CASNPGLAGGPDEQFF,TGTGCCAGCAACCCAGGACTAGCGGGGGGGCCGGATGAGCAGTTCTTC
TRBD1,NA,TRBV6-5,TRBJ1-6,CASSSPGQNSPLHF,TGTGCCAGCAGTAGCCCGGGACAGAATTCACCCCTCCACTTT
NA,NA,TRBV9,TRBJ2-3,CASSVAPHNTDTQYF,TGTGCCAGCAGCGTAGCTCCACATAACACAGATACGCAGTATTTT
TRBD2,NA,TRBV7-6,TRBJ2-3,CASSLARLAGGDTQYF,TGTGCCAGCAGCTTAGCTCGACTAGCGGGGGGGGATACGCAGTATTTT
NA,NA,TRBV15,TRBJ2-7,CATSIRLSYEQYF,TGTGCCACCAGCATCAGACTCTCCTACGAGCAGTACTTC
TRBD2,NA,TRBV7-3,TRBJ2-2,CASSPSGGNTGELFF,TGTGCCAGCAGCCCTAGCGGGGGGAACACCGGGGAGCTGTTTTTT
TRBD1,NA,TRBV5-4,TRBJ2-5,CASSLRQGAEETQYF,TGTGCCAGCAGCTTGAGACAGGGGGCTGAAGAGACCCAGTACTTC
TRBD1,NA,TRBV5-6,TRBJ1-6,CASSSRDRGPITLHF,TGTGCCAGCAGCTCCCGGGACAGGGGGCCCATCACCCTCCACTTT
NA,NA,TRBV4-3,TRBJ2-3,CASSQDWSGGDREDTQYF,TGCGCCAGCAGCCAAGATTGGTCCGGGGGGGACAGGGAAGATACGCAGTATTTT
TRBD2,NA,TRBV5-4,TRBJ2-1,CASSPKAGSSYNEQFF,TGTGCCAGCAGCCCTAAAGCGGGGAGCTCCTACAATGAGCAGTTCTTC
TRBD2,NA,TRBV2,TRBJ2-7,CASSEIGGGLYEQYF,TGTGCCAGCAGTGAAATTGGCGGGGGGCTCTACGAGCAGTACTTC
NA,NA,TRBV29-1,TRBJ2-2,CSVEGRKNTGELFF,TGCAGCGTTGAAGGCAGGAAGAACACCGGGGAGCTGTTTTTT
NA,once,TRBV9,TRBJ1-5,CASSASSGAMGQPQHF,TGTGCCAGCAGCGCCTCATCAGGGGCGATGGGGCAGCCCCAGCATTTT
TRBD1,NA,TRBV5-4,TRBJ1-2,CASSLARDSYGYTF,TGTGCCAGCAGCTTGGCCCGGGACAGCTATGGCTACACCTTC
TRBD1,few,TRBV4-2,TRBJ1-1,CASSQERGQWNTEAFF,TGTGCCAGCAGCCAAGAGAGGGGGCAATGGAACACTGAAGCTTTCTTT
TRBD2,NA,TRBV11-2,TRBJ2-7,CASSLGWTSGASYEQYF,TGTGCCAGCAGCTTAGGGTGGACTAGCGGGGCGTCCTACGAGCAGTACTTC
NA,NA,TRBV19,TRBJ2-7,CASSFRGYEQYF,TGTGCCAGTTCTTTCAGGGGTTACGAGCAGTACTTC
NA,NA,TRBV5-1,TRBJ2-5,CASSLGGGETQYF,TGCGCCAGCAGCTTAGGGGGTGGAGAGACCCAGTACTTC
TRBD2,NA,TRBV7-9,TRBJ2-5,CAGRTSGGQETQYF,TGTGCCGGCCGGACTAGCGGGGGGCAAGAGACCCAGTACTTC
NA,NA,TRBV7-7,TRBJ2-5,CASSLGRGAGQETQYF,TGTGCCAGCAGCTTAGGACGGGGCGCGGGGCAAGAGACCCAGTACTTC
TRBD1,NA,TRBV5-4,TRBJ2-2,CASSAGTGNTGELFF,TGTGCCAGCAGCGCCGGGACAGGCAACACCGGGGAGCTGTTTTTT
NA,NA,TRBV9,TRBJ2-7,CASSVGLQPYEQYF,TGTGCCAGCAGCGTAGGCTTACAGCCCTACGAGCAGTACTTC
TRBD1,few,TRBV6-1,TRBJ1-5,CASRRGTGNQPQHF,TGTGCCAGCAGGAGAGGGACAGGCAATCAGCCCCAGCATTTT
TRBD2,NA,TRBV7-3,TRBJ2-7,CASSRLAGQYEQYF,TGTGCCAGCAGCCGACTAGCGGGGCAATACGAGCAGTACTTC
TRBD1,NA,TRBV30,TRBJ2-2,CAWSLTPLHRGNTGELFF,TGTGCCTGGAGTCTGACCCCCCTTCACAGGGGGAACACCGGGGAGCTGTTTTTT
NA,few,TRBV2,TRBJ2-5,CASSDRQVMGMETQYF,TGTGCCAGCAGTGACCGACAGGTGATGGGAATGGAGACCCAGTACTTC
NA,NA,TRBV4-3,TRBJ1-5,CASSQDWSDQPQHF,TGCGCCAGCAGCCAAGACTGGAGCGATCAGCCCCAGCATTTT
NA,NA,TRBV21-1,TRBJ2-1,CASEKQASGGAAGSYNEQFF,TGTGCCAGCGAAAAACAGGCTAGCGGGGGGGCGGCCGGCTCCTACAATGAGCAGTTCTTC
TRBD1,NA,TRBV5-4,TRBJ1-6,CASSLGYRGNSPLHF,TGTGCCAGCAGCTTAGGGTACAGGGGAAATTCACCCCTCCACTTT
NA,NA,TRBV27,TRBJ2-7,CASSFLANEQYF,TGTGCCAGCAGTTTTTTAGCGAACGAGCAGTACTTC
TRBD1,NA,TRBV6-5,TRBJ1-4,CASSYSDRTNEKLFF,TGTGCCAGCAGTTACTCGGACAGGACTAATGAAAAACTGTTTTTT
NA,NA,TRBV5-4,TRBJ2-5,CASSLAVTKETQYF,TGTGCCAGCAGCTTGGCGGTTACCAAAGAGACCCAGTACTTC